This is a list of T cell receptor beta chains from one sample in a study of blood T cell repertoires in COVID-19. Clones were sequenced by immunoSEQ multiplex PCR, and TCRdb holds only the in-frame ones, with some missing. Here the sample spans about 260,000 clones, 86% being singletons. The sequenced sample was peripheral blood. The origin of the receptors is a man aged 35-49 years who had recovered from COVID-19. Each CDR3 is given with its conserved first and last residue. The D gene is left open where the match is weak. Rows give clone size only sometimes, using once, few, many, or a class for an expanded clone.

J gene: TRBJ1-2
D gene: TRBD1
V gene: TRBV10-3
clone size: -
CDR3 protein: CAISERDRGEGRYGYTF
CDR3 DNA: TGTGCCATCAGTGAGCGGGACAGGGGAGAGGGGCGCTATGGCTACACCTTC

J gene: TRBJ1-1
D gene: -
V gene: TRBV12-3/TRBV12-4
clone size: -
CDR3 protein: CASSSYTEAFF
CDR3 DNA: TGTGCCAGCAGTTCCTACACTGAAGCTTTCTTT

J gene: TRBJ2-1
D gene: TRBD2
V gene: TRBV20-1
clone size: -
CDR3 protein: CSASRLAGANEQFF
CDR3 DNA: TGCAGTGCTAGTAGGCTAGCGGGAGCCAATGAGCAGTTCTTC

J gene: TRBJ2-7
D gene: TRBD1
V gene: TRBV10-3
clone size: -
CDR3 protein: CAISESRGQGMTYEQYF
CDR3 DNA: TGTGCCATCAGTGAGTCTAGGGGACAGGGGATGACCTACGAGCAGTACTTC

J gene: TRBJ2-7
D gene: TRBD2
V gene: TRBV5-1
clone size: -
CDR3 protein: CASSLTSGIAVEQYF
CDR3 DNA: TGCGCCAGCAGCTTGACTAGCGGGATTGCAGTCGAGCAGTACTTC

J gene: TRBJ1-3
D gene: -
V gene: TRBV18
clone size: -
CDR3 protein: CASSHNRQILSGNTIYF
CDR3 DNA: TGTGCCAGCTCACATAATCGACAGATACTCTCTGGAAACACCATATATTTT

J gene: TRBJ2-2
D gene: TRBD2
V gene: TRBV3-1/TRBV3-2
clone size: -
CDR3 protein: CASSLSGGAAGELFF
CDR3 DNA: TGTGCCAGCAGCCTTAGCGGGGGGGCCGCCGGGGAGCTGTTTTTT

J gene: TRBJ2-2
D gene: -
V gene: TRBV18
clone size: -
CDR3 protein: CASSPPGSGGIPNTGELFF
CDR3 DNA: TGTGCCAGCTCACCACCAGGATCCGGGGGTATACCGAACACCGGGGAGCTGTTTTTT

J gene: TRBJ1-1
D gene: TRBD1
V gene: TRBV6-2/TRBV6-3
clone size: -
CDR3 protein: CASSKRTGGLGSTEAFF
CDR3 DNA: TGTGCCAGCAGCAAAAGGACAGGGGGCTTAGGTAGCACTGAAGCTTTCTTT

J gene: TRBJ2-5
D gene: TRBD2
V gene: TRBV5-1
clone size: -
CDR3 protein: CASSLDPAGVAETQYF
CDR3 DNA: TGCGCCAGCAGCTTGGACCCCGCGGGAGTCGCGGAGACCCAGTACTTC

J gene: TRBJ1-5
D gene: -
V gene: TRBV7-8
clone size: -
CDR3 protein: CASSPDSSNQPQHF
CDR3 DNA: TGTGCCAGCAGCCCAGACAGCAGCAATCAGCCCCAGCATTTT

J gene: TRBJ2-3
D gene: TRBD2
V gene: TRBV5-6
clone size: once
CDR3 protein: CASSWNLAGGTDTQYF
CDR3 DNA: TGTGCCAGCAGCTGGAACTTAGCGGGCGGCACAGATACGCAGTATTTT

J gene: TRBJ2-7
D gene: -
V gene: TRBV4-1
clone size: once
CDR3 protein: CASSQDRLVSYEQYF
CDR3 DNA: TGCGCCAGCAGCCAAGATCGTTTGGTCAGCTACGAGCAGTACTTC

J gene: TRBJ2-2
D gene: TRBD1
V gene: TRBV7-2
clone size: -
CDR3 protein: CASSHRTGPNTGELFF
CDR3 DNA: TGTGCCAGCAGCCACCGGACAGGGCCGAACACCGGGGAGCTGTTTTTT

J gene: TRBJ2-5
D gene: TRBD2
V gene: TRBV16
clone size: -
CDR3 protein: CASSQKPGLAGVRDQETQYF
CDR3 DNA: TGTGCCAGCAGCCAGAAACCGGGACTAGCGGGGGTACGGGACCAAGAGACCCAGTACTTC

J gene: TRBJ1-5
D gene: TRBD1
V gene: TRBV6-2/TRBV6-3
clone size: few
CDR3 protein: CASSYQGQGNQPQHF
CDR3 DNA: TGTGCCAGCAGTTACCAGGGACAGGGGAATCAGCCCCAGCATTTT

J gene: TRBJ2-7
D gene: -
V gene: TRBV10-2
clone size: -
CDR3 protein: CASKDAGEQYF
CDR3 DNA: TGCGCCAGCAAGGATGCGGGTGAGCAGTACTTC

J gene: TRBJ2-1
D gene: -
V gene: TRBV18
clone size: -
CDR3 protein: CASSLVTGTDPNEQFF
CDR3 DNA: TGTGCCAGCTCGCTGGTCACCGGGACTGACCCAAATGAGCAGTTCTTC

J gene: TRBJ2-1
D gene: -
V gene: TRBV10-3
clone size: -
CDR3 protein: CAISPLEDEQFF
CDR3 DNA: TGTGCCATCAGCCCCTTAGAGGATGAGCAGTTCTTC

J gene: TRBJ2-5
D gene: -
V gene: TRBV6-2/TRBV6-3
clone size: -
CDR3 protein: CASSYSAGDQETQYF
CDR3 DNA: TGTGCCAGCAGTTACTCGGCCGGGGACCAAGAGACCCAGTACTTC

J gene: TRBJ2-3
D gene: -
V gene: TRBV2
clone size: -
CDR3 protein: CASRPVNTQYF
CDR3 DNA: TGTGCCAGCAGGCCGGTTAATACGCAGTATTTT

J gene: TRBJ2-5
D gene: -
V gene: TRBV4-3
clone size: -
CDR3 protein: CASSRGLTQETQYF
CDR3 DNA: TGCGCCAGCAGCCGAGGACTAACTCAAGAGACCCAGTACTTC